This TCR beta chain was profiled in a study of Tregs in tolerant kidney transplant recipients. Notes on the study in general: Biological reproducibility was not directly addressed, but technical replication error appeared minimal. Tregs expanded with activated donor B cells seemed most donor-specific. Nucleotide sequences could not be compared across some patients' samples due to primer changes.

Mixed chimerism was transient after nonmyeloablative marrow transplants from related graft donors. Losses at the gene ends were 4 bases for V and 2 bases for J; bases not matched to a gene: 9. The CDR3 runs 16 residues. Per germline, CDR1 LGHNA and CDR2 YSLEER. Clones were read by immunoSEQ multiplex PCR, and TCRdb kept only the in-frame ones, dropping some. The sample holds roughly 20,000 clones, roughly 80% seen once. Concerning this clone: Antigen: not known.

The receptor was derived from a human patient who received a combined kidney and bone marrow transplant. Certain T cells may be donor cells from the graft. Sequences were derived from CD8+ T cells from blood (PBMCs), sampled 6 months after the transplant. The chain employs TRBV4-3 and TRBJ2-7; 9 bases line up with TRBD2. CDR3 residues: CASSPVLAGAPYEQYF. The CDR3, as DNA: TGCGCCAGCAGCCCGGTATTAGCGGGGGCCCCCTACGAGCAGTACTTC.